These 21 T cell receptor beta chains originate from one sample sequenced in a study of shared clonotypes between healthy human individuals. As defined, naive CD8 cells were CD45RO-negative and positively selected for CCR7, with terminally differentiated effector memory CD45RA+ cells excluded. TCRdb's copy holds only in-frame clones and misses some; the assay was immunoSEQ multiplex PCR. The sample gives around 2,100,000 clones, about 95% of which show up once; around 1% is in the top ten. Sequencing input: naive CD8+ T cells sorted from blood. The receptors come from a man younger than 35 in good health.

The chain recombines TRBV5-6 with TRBJ2-3, with D possibly matching TRBD2 (5 bases). Germline V gene lookup returns CDR1 SGHDT and CDR2 YYEEEE. Deletions cut 4 bases from V and 4 bases from J, with 10 bases between. The CDR3 is 13 amino acids. CDR3 DNA sequence: TGTGCCAGCAGCCCGGACTCTTCAGATACGCAGTATTTT. Protein sequence: CASSPDSSDTQYF.

This clone was found once. This chain links TRBV6-5 with TRBJ2-7; D gene ambiguous. V lost 8 bases and J lost 6, with 5 bases in between. CDR3 length equals 9 residues. The V gene's germline CDR1 is MNHEY and CDR2 SVGAGI. CDR3 nucleotide sequence: TGTGCCAGCGGGGTCGAGCAGTACTTC. Its translation is CASGVEQYF.

V usage is TRBV7-9 and J usage is TRBJ1-2; a possible D gene is TRBD1 (5 bases). The CDR3 is 14 residues long. Germline CDR1 and CDR2: SEHNR and FQNEAQ (reference sequence). The ends were cut back, 3 bases at V and 6 bases at J, with 14 bases in the middle. The CDR3 DNA sequence: TGTGCCAGCAGCTTTCCTGGGACCATACATGGCTACACCTTC. Protein product: CASSFPGTIHGYTF.

The chain joins TRBV7-2 to TRBJ2-7; 8 bases agree with TRBD1. V lost 5 bases and J lost 3; bases outside the gene matches: 6. From germline, CDR1 is SGHTA and CDR2 FQGNSA. The CDR3 covers 14 residues. This chain's CDR3 is CASSLQGGGYEQYF. CDR3 in DNA: TGTGCCAGCAGCCTACAGGGGGGTGGCTACGAGCAGTACTTC.

V usage is TRBV13 and J usage is TRBJ2-6, with D unclear. Germline V gene lookup returns CDR1 PRHDT and CDR2 FYEKMQ (reference sequence). The CDR3 is 18 amino acids. V gave up 1 base and J gave up 3 bases, with 16 bases separating them. The CDR3 bases are TGTGCCAGCAGCTTAGAAGGTGGCTCGATCGATGGGGCCAACGTCCTGACTTTC. This translates into CASSLEGGSIDGANVLTF.

This chain uses TRBV6-4 with TRBJ1-1; 7 nucleotides agree with TRBD1. This CDR3 comprises 13 residues. The V segment lost 2 bases and the J segment 11 bases; nucleotides outside the gene matches: 8. Germline CDR1 MRHNA, CDR2 SNTAGT. The CDR3 spells CASSDGGDRAAFF. The CDR3 region has the DNA TGTGCCAGCAGTGACGGTGGAGACAGGGCTGCTTTCTTT.

The chain combines TRBV5-4 with TRBJ1-1, with D hard to call. Germline loops: CDR1 SGHNT, CDR2 YYREEE (reference sequence). The CDR3 runs to 13 residues. Trimming took 3 bases from V and 2 from J, leaving 8 bases between them. CDR3 bases: TGTGCCAGCAGCTGGGGTAGCAACACTGAAGCTTTCTTT. This encodes CASSWGSNTEAFF.

V and J are TRBV7-2 and TRBJ1-1, with D unclear. CDR1 and CDR2 from the germline V gene are SGHTA and FQGNSA. The ends were cut back, 2 bases at V and 0 bases at J, with 13 bases in the middle. The CDR3 runs to 16 residues. CDR3 sequence: CASSLLSVYMNTEAFF. The CDR3 nucleotides are TGTGCCAGCAGCTTATTGTCAGTCTACATGAACACTGAAGCTTTCTTT. The variable domain in full, with the rest retrieved from reference TRBV7-2 and TRBJ1-1, is GAGVSQSPSNKVTEKGKDVELRCDPISGHTALYWYRQSLGQGLEFLIYFQGNSAPDKSGLPSDRFSAERTGGSVSTLTIQRTQQEDSAVYLCASSLLSVYMNTEAFFGQGTRLTVV.

J is TRBJ2-7 and V is TRBV27, with D possibly matching TRBD1 (5 bases). The CDR3 sequence is 15 residues long. Germline CDR1 reads MNHEY; CDR2 reads SMNVEV (reference sequence). V dropped 5 bases and J dropped 3 bases, with 17 bases sitting between them. The CDR3 DNA is TGTGCCAGCAGTAGGACAACCTCCATCGACTACGAGCAGTACTTC. Its translation is CASSRTTSIDYEQYF.

The gene calls are TRBV6-6 and TRBJ1-1; 7 nucleotides line up with TRBD1. V was pared by 7 bases and J by 4 bases, with 9 bases of the junction left unmatched. Germline V CDR1 and CDR2: MNHNY, SVGAGI (reference sequence). CDR3 length: 14 amino acids. CDR3 coding DNA: TGTGCCAGCATCAAGAGGGGGCCAGCCACTGAAGCTTTCTTT. Its translation: CASIKRGPATEAFF.

This chain joins TRBV10-3 and TRBJ2-1; 7 positions match TRBD2. This CDR3 spans 17 amino acids. Per germline, CDR1 ENHRY and CDR2 SYGVKD. V lost 3 bases to trimming and J lost 2 bases; unmatched junction nucleotides: 10. CDR3 coding DNA: TGTGCCATCAGTGAAACAGCCGGGACTACTACCTACAATGAGCAGTTCTTC. Its protein product is CAISETAGTTTYNEQFF.

CDR3 DNA sequence: TGCAGCGTAGAGGACGGCCAGTACGAGCAGTACTTC. Protein: CSVEDGQYEQYF. The V call is TRBV29-1, the J call TRBJ2-7; D not resolved. This CDR3 has 12 amino acids. The germline V and J ends were trimmed by 6 bases and 4 bases, with 13 bases remaining between them. From germline, CDR1 is SQVTM and CDR2 ANQGSEA.

The V and J genes are TRBV27 and TRBJ2-3; a weak D match, TRBD2 (6 bases). In germline, CDR1 is MNHEY, CDR2 SMNVEV (reference sequence). The germline V and J ends were trimmed by 3 bases and 4 bases, with 11 bases remaining between them. The CDR3 is 14 residues long. The CDR3 DNA sequence: TGTGCCAGCAGTTTGGGACTGGTACCAGATACGCAGTATTTT. This translates into CASSLGLVPDTQYF.

The V and J genes are TRBV7-9 and TRBJ2-3; tentatively, D is TRBD2 (6 bases). V lost 1 base, J lost 1 base, and 12 bases lay in between. Germline CDR1 reads SEHNR; CDR2 reads FQNEAQ (reference sequence). The CDR3 has 16 amino acids. CDR3 residues: CASSLEDGRRTDTQYF. The CDR3 DNA is TGTGCCAGCAGCTTAGAAGACGGGAGACGCACAGATACGCAGTATTTT.

This sequence joins TRBV5-6 and TRBJ1-4, with D hard to call. Trimming shortened V by 0 bases and J by 2 bases, and 8 bases separated the two germline ends. Per the germline V gene, CDR1 is SGHDT and CDR2 is YYEEEE. The CDR3 totals 15 residues. The CDR3 is CASSLAGFTNEKLFF. The CDR3, as DNA: TGTGCCAGCAGCTTGGCGGGGTTCACTAATGAAAAACTGTTTTTT.

This chain uses TRBV15 with TRBJ2-3; 11 nucleotides match TRBD2. With V trimmed by 5 bases and J by 6 bases, 4 bases remained unmatched. The CDR3 runs 14 residues. Looked up from germline, CDR1 is LNHNV and CDR2 is YYDKDF (reference sequence). This CDR3 is CATSLAGGRDTQYF. CDR3 nucleotide sequence: TGTGCCACCAGCTTAGCGGGGGGGCGGGATACGCAGTATTTT.

The chain uses TRBV7-6 and TRBJ1-4; D is uncertain. There are 15 residues in the CDR3. Germline V gives CDR1 SGHVS, CDR2 FNYEAQ. V was clipped by 8 bases and J by 0 bases, with 13 bases between them. The CDR3 here is CASGKNLATNEKLFF. The CDR3 DNA is TGTGCCAGCGGCAAGAACCTTGCAACTAATGAAAAACTGTTTTTT.

This chain connects TRBV5-8 to TRBJ2-5; 9 nucleotides line up with TRBD1. There are 17 residues in the CDR3. Per germline, CDR1 SGHTS and CDR2 YDEGEE. With 2 bases clipped from V and 4 bases from J, the junction kept 12 bases outside the gene matches. CDR3 sequence: CASSLFVGTGPPETQYF. Written as DNA, the CDR3 is TGTGCCAGCAGCTTATTTGTAGGGACAGGGCCACCAGAGACCCAGTACTTC.

The chain combines TRBV11-2 with TRBJ2-7, with a weak D call TRBD2 (5 bases). The CDR3 runs 14 residues. CDR1 SGHAT and CDR2 FQNNGV come from the germline V gene. V shed 1 base and J shed 2 bases, with 9 bases lying between them. The CDR3: CASSLALGAYEQYF. For the CDR3, the DNA is TGTGCCAGCAGCTTAGCCCTCGGGGCCTACGAGCAGTACTTC. The full variable domain, completed using reference TRBV11-2 and TRBJ2-7, is EAGVAQSPRYKIIEKRQSVAFWCNPISGHATLYWYQQILGQGPKLLIQFQNNGVVDDSQLPKDRFSAERLKGVDSTLKIQPAKLEDSAVYLCASSLALGAYEQYFGPGTRLTVT.

The chain uses TRBV6-5 and TRBJ1-1; D ambiguous. The CDR3 length is 15 residues. V lost 0 bases and J lost 1, with 9 bases in between. Germline V gives CDR1 MNHEY, CDR2 SVGAGI. CDR3 nucleotides: TGTGCCAGCAGTTACTCGTCCGGCAGGAACACTGAAGCTTTCTTT. Translating gives CASSYSSGRNTEAFF.

The CDR3 loop reads CSVLGTYSSYNEQFF. The DNA for the CDR3 is TGCAGCGTGCTTGGGACTTATAGCTCCTACAATGAGCAGTTCTTC. V usage is TRBV29-1 and J usage is TRBJ2-1, with TRBD2 as a possible D gene (6 bases). CDR1 SQVTM and CDR2 ANQGSEA come from the germline V gene. The CDR3 runs 15 residues. V shed 6 bases and J shed 0 bases, with 15 bases lying between them.